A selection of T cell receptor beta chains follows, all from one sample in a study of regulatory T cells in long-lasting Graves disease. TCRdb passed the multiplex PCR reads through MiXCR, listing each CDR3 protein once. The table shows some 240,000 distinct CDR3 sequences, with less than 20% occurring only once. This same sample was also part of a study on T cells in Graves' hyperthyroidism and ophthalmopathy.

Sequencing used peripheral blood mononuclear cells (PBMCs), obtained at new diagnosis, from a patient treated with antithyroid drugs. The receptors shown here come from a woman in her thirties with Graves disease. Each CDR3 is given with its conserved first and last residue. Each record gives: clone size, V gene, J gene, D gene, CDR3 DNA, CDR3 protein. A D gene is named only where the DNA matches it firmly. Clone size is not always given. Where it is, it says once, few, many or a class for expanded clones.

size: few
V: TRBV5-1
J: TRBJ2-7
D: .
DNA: TGCGCCAGCAGCTTGGGTGGGGTTGGCTACGAGCAGTACTTC
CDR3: CASSLGGVGYEQYF

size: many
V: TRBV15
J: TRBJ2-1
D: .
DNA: TGTGCCACCATTCCGGGTCCCTTATACAATGAGCAGTTCTTC
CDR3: CATIPGPLYNEQFF

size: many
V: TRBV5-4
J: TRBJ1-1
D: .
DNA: TGTGCCAGCAGCTTAAGGCGCGAGAACACTGAAGCTTTCTTT
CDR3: CASSLRRENTEAFF

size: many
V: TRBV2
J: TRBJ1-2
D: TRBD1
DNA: TGTGCCCTCGGGCAGGGGGGCTATGGCTACACCTTC
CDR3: CALGQGGYGYTF

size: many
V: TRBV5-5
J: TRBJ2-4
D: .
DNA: TGTGCCAGCAGTCAATTAAGTGGGAGCGGAAACATTCAGTACTTC
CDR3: CASSQLSGSGNIQYF

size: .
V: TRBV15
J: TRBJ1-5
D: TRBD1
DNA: TGTGCCACCAGCAGAGATCAGGGGGCCCGCAATCAGCCCCAGCATTTT
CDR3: CATSRDQGARNQPQHF

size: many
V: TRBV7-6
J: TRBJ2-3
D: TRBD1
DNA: TGTGCCAGCAGCTTTTTGGGACAGGGGACTTCAGATACGCAGTATTTT
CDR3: CASSFLGQGTSDTQYF

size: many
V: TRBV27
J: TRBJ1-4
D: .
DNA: TGTGCCAGCAGCCCTGACCCCGTCTATGTAAATGAAAAACTGTTTTTT
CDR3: CASSPDPVYVNEKLFF

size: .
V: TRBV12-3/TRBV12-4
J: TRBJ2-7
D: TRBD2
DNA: TGTGCCAACAGACCCGGGACTAGCGGTATCTACGAGCAGTACTTC
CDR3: CANRPGTSGIYEQYF

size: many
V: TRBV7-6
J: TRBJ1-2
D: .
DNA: TGTGCCAGCAGCTTATTCGGGGGGTGGGGACAAGATGGCTACACCTTC
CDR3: CASSLFGGWGQDGYTF

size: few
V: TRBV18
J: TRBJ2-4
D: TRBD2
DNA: TGTGCCAGCTCATATCGGACTAGTAGGGATCAAAACATTCAGTACTTC
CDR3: CASSYRTSRDQNIQYF

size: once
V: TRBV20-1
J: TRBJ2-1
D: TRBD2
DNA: TGCAGTGTTGGCGGGGCTAGCGGGAGTCTCAGTGAGCAGTTCTTC
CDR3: CSVGGASGSLSEQFF

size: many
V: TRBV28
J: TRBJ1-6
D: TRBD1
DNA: TGTGCCAGCAGTTCCAGGAACAGGGGCTTAGACTCACCCCTCCACTTT
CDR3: CASSSRNRGLDSPLHF

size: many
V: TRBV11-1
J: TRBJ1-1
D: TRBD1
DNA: TGTGCCAGCAGCTTTGGACAGGGGGGACCCTACCCTGAAGCTTTCTTT
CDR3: CASSFGQGGPYPEAFF

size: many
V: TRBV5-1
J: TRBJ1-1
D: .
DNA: TGCGCCAGCAGCTTGATCTCAGGCCAAACTGAAGCTTTCTTT
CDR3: CASSLISGQTEAFF

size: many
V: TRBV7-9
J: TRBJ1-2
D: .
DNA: TGTGCCAGCAGCTTAGCCGGGGGCTCCGCCTATGGCTACACCTTC
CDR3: CASSLAGGSAYGYTF

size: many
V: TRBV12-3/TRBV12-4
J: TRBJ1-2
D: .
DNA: TGTGCCAGCAGTTTGTCTCAGAGGCATGGCTACACCTTC
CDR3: CASSLSQRHGYTF

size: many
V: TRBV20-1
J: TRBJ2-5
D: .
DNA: TGCAGTGCCAAAGGTGCTGGGAGCAGGGCTTGGCACCAAGAGACCCAGTACTTC
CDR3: CSAKGAGSRAWHQETQYF

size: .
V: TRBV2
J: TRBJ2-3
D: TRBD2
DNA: TGTGCCAGCAGAGAGGAAACCGGGACTAGCGGGACCACAGATACGCAGTATTTT
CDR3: CASREETGTSGTTDTQYF

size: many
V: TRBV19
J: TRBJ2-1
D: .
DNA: TGTGCCAGTACCGCGTACGTTTCTTACAATGAGCAGTTCTTC
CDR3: CASTAYVSYNEQFF

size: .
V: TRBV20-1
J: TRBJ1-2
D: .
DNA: TGCAGTGCTAGAGTCACCTGGTCCGGCTACACCTTC
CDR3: CSARVTWSGYTF

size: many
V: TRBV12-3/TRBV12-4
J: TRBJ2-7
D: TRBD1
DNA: TGTGCCAGCAGTTTGAAGCACCCGGGACAGGGTCCTTACGAGCAGTACTTC
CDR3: CASSLKHPGQGPYEQYF

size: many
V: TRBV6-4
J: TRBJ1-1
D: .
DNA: TGTGCCAGCACCAGGGAGACGGCTGAAGCTTTCTTT
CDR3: CASTRETAEAFF

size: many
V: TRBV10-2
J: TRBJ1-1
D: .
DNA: TGCGCCAGCAGTGCGACAGCGAACACTGAAGCTTTCTTT
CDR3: CASSATANTEAFF